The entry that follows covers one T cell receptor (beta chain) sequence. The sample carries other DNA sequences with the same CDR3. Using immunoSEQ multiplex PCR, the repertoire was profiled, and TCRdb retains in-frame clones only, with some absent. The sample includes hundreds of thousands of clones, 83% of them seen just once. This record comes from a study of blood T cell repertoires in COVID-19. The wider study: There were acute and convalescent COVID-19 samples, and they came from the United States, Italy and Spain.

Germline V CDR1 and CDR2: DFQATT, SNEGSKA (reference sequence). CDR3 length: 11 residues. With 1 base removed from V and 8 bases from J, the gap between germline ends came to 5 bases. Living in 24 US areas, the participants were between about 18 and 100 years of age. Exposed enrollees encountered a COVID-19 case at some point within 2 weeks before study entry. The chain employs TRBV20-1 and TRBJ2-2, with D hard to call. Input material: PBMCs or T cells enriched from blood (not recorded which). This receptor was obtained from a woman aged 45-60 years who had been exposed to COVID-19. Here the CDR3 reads CSARGAGELFF. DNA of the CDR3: TGCAGTGCTAGAGGGGCAGGGGAGCTGTTTTTT.